These T cell receptor beta chains were read from a single sample in a study of T cells in localized non-small cell lung cancer. Sequencing used immunoSEQ multiplex PCR; TCRdb keeps in-frame clones, though not all of them. The table lists about 59,000 clones, 90% of them singletons. The source was peripheral blood, collected before any cancer treatment. The receptors stem from a woman aged 35 to 75 with stage I lung adenocarcinoma. The CDR3 runs from the conserved cysteine through the conserved F or W. Fields, in order: V gene, D gene, clone size, J gene, CDR3 protein, CDR3 DNA. D genes are given only for firm matches. Rows give clone size only sometimes, using once, few, many, or a class for an expanded clone.

V gene: TRBV27
D gene: .
clone size: .
J gene: TRBJ1-3
CDR3 protein: CASSVTSGNTIYF
CDR3 DNA: TGTGCCAGCAGCGTAACCTCTGGAAACACCATATATTTT

V gene: TRBV6-1
D gene: .
clone size: .
J gene: TRBJ1-1
CDR3 protein: CASTMGPEAFF
CDR3 DNA: TGTGCCAGCACCATGGGGCCTGAAGCTTTCTTT

V gene: TRBV7-7
D gene: TRBD1
clone size: .
J gene: TRBJ2-7
CDR3 protein: CASSLRQGELYEQYF
CDR3 DNA: TGTGCTAGCAGCTTAAGACAGGGGGAGTTATACGAGCAGTACTTC

V gene: TRBV11-1
D gene: .
clone size: .
J gene: TRBJ2-7
CDR3 protein: CASSFGLVKYEQYF
CDR3 DNA: TGTGCCAGCAGCTTTGGGTTAGTCAAGTACGAGCAGTACTTC

V gene: TRBV5-1
D gene: .
clone size: .
J gene: TRBJ2-1
CDR3 protein: CASSLTDEQFF
CDR3 DNA: TGCGCCAGCAGCTTGACCGATGAGCAGTTCTTC

V gene: TRBV9
D gene: .
clone size: .
J gene: TRBJ2-7
CDR3 protein: CASSVGSGGSYEQYF
CDR3 DNA: TGTGCCAGCAGCGTAGGGTCTGGGGGCTCCTACGAGCAGTACTTC

V gene: TRBV5-8
D gene: .
clone size: .
J gene: TRBJ1-5
CDR3 protein: CASSPPFGLVEPQHF
CDR3 DNA: TGTGCCAGCAGTCCCCCTTTCGGCTTGGTGGAGCCCCAGCATTTT

V gene: TRBV6-6
D gene: .
clone size: .
J gene: TRBJ2-7
CDR3 protein: CASSRTPSYEQYF
CDR3 DNA: TGTGCCAGCAGTCGGACACCGTCCTACGAGCAGTACTTC

V gene: TRBV7-3
D gene: .
clone size: .
J gene: TRBJ2-5
CDR3 protein: CASSFGPGETQYF
CDR3 DNA: TGTGCCAGCAGCTTCGGCCCTGGGGAGACCCAGTACTTC

V gene: TRBV5-1
D gene: .
clone size: .
J gene: TRBJ1-1
CDR3 protein: CASSYGAEGTEAFF
CDR3 DNA: TGCGCCAGCAGCTACGGGGCTGAAGGCACTGAAGCTTTCTTT

V gene: TRBV27
D gene: .
clone size: .
J gene: TRBJ2-3
CDR3 protein: CASSSWGSTDTQYF
CDR3 DNA: TGTGCCAGCAGTTCGTGGGGCTCCACAGATACGCAGTATTTT

V gene: TRBV18
D gene: TRBD2
clone size: .
J gene: TRBJ2-3
CDR3 protein: CASSLAGGYTDTQYF
CDR3 DNA: TGTGCCAGCTCTCTAGCGGGGGGCTACACAGATACGCAGTATTTT

V gene: TRBV7-8
D gene: .
clone size: .
J gene: TRBJ1-5
CDR3 protein: CASSYRPIGGLVRPQHF
CDR3 DNA: TGTGCCAGCAGCTACAGACCGATAGGTGGCTTAGTAAGGCCCCAGCATTTT

V gene: TRBV5-1
D gene: .
clone size: few
J gene: TRBJ1-1
CDR3 protein: CASSLIPGAGPTMNTEAFF
CDR3 DNA: TGCGCCAGCAGCTTGATCCCCGGTGCGGGGCCTACCATGAACACTGAAGCTTTCTTT

V gene: TRBV19
D gene: TRBD1
clone size: .
J gene: TRBJ2-7
CDR3 protein: CASTVDRGSYEQYF
CDR3 DNA: TGTGCCAGTACTGTGGACAGGGGTTCCTACGAGCAGTACTTC

V gene: TRBV19
D gene: TRBD2
clone size: .
J gene: TRBJ2-1
CDR3 protein: CASSPTSGGASSSYNEQFF
CDR3 DNA: TGTGCCAGTAGTCCAACTAGCGGGGGGGCGTCAAGCTCCTACAATGAGCAGTTCTTC

V gene: TRBV27
D gene: .
clone size: few
J gene: TRBJ2-5
CDR3 protein: CASSLPGSVSQYF
CDR3 DNA: TGTGCCAGCAGTTTACCTGGTTCCGTCTCCCAGTACTTC

V gene: TRBV30
D gene: .
clone size: .
J gene: TRBJ2-6
CDR3 protein: CAWSGYEEGAGANVLTF
CDR3 DNA: TGTGCCTGGAGTGGCTATGAAGAGGGGGCTGGGGCCAACGTCCTGACTTTC

V gene: TRBV6-6
D gene: TRBD1
clone size: .
J gene: TRBJ1-1
CDR3 protein: CASSLQGSTEAFF
CDR3 DNA: TGTGCCAGCAGTCTACAGGGGTCCACTGAAGCTTTCTTT

V gene: TRBV27
D gene: .
clone size: .
J gene: TRBJ1-3
CDR3 protein: CASRPRVSDSGNTIYF
CDR3 DNA: TGTGCCAGCAGACCGAGGGTATCGGACTCTGGAAACACCATATATTTT

V gene: TRBV19
D gene: .
clone size: .
J gene: TRBJ1-2
CDR3 protein: CASSPGLGDYGYTF
CDR3 DNA: TGTGCCAGTAGTCCAGGCCTGGGGGACTATGGCTACACCTTC

V gene: TRBV6-5
D gene: TRBD2
clone size: .
J gene: TRBJ2-1
CDR3 protein: CASTPTSGAYNEQFF
CDR3 DNA: TGTGCCAGCACCCCAACTAGCGGGGCTTACAATGAGCAGTTCTTC

V gene: TRBV4-3
D gene: .
clone size: .
J gene: TRBJ2-1
CDR3 protein: CASSQAESSYNEQFF
CDR3 DNA: TGCGCCAGCAGCCAAGCGGAGAGCTCCTACAATGAGCAGTTCTTC

V gene: TRBV6-5
D gene: TRBD1
clone size: .
J gene: TRBJ1-4
CDR3 protein: CASSSNLGQGIEKLFF
CDR3 DNA: TGTGCCAGCAGTTCCAACCTAGGACAGGGAATCGAAAAACTGTTTTTT

V gene: TRBV19
D gene: .
clone size: .
J gene: TRBJ1-5
CDR3 protein: CASYDSYYSNQPQHF
CDR3 DNA: TGTGCCAGCTATGACAGCTACTATAGCAATCAGCCCCAGCATTTT

V gene: TRBV19
D gene: TRBD1
clone size: .
J gene: TRBJ1-1
CDR3 protein: CAARQGSSNTEAFF
CDR3 DNA: TGTGCCGCAAGACAGGGGTCTTCGAACACTGAAGCTTTCTTT

V gene: TRBV4-3
D gene: TRBD1
clone size: once
J gene: TRBJ2-1
CDR3 protein: CASSQDSNRGDEQFF
CDR3 DNA: TGCGCCAGCAGCCAAGATTCGAACAGGGGGGATGAGCAGTTCTTC

V gene: TRBV4-1
D gene: .
clone size: .
J gene: TRBJ2-1
CDR3 protein: CASSQELSSYNEQFF
CDR3 DNA: TGCGCCAGCAGCCAAGAGTTAAGCTCCTACAATGAGCAGTTCTTC

V gene: TRBV18
D gene: TRBD2
clone size: .
J gene: TRBJ2-1
CDR3 protein: CASSSTSGRAGEQFF
CDR3 DNA: TGTGCCAGCTCATCGACTAGCGGGAGAGCGGGTGAGCAGTTCTTC

V gene: TRBV27
D gene: TRBD1
clone size: once
J gene: TRBJ1-5
CDR3 protein: CATFYQGGQPQHF
CDR3 DNA: TGTGCCACTTTCTATCAGGGGGGCCAGCCCCAGCATTTT

V gene: TRBV19
D gene: .
clone size: .
J gene: TRBJ2-1
CDR3 protein: CASSTNTWTGSYNEQFF
CDR3 DNA: TGTGCCAGTAGTACAAACACATGGACGGGTTCATACAATGAGCAGTTCTTC

V gene: TRBV7-3
D gene: TRBD2
clone size: .
J gene: TRBJ2-1
CDR3 protein: CASTLTSGRNNEQFF
CDR3 DNA: TGTGCCAGCACCTTGACTAGCGGGAGAAACAATGAGCAGTTCTTC

V gene: TRBV4-1
D gene: TRBD2
clone size: .
J gene: TRBJ2-2
CDR3 protein: CASSQLSGGADTGELFF
CDR3 DNA: TGCGCCAGCAGCCAATTGAGCGGGGGGGCGGACACCGGGGAGCTGTTTTTT

V gene: TRBV9
D gene: .
clone size: .
J gene: TRBJ1-1
CDR3 protein: CASSGEVLPNTEAFF
CDR3 DNA: TGTGCCAGCAGCGGCGAGGTTCTCCCGAACACTGAAGCTTTCTTT

V gene: TRBV7-8
D gene: .
clone size: .
J gene: TRBJ1-5
CDR3 protein: CASSLATQSSQPQHF
CDR3 DNA: TGTGCCAGCAGCTTAGCGACCCAGTCCAGTCAGCCCCAGCATTTT

V gene: TRBV5-1
D gene: .
clone size: .
J gene: TRBJ2-4
CDR3 protein: CASSLDGAGAKNIQYF
CDR3 DNA: TGCGCCAGCAGCTTGGATGGGGCAGGAGCCAAAAACATTCAGTACTTC

V gene: TRBV7-2
D gene: .
clone size: once
J gene: TRBJ1-1
CDR3 protein: CASLSWQMNTEAFF
CDR3 DNA: TGTGCCAGTCTCTCGTGGCAGATGAACACTGAAGCTTTCTTT

V gene: TRBV9
D gene: .
clone size: .
J gene: TRBJ1-1
CDR3 protein: CASSVVPGITEAFF
CDR3 DNA: TGTGCCAGCAGCGTAGTTCCGGGGATAACTGAAGCTTTCTTT

V gene: TRBV7-9
D gene: TRBD2
clone size: .
J gene: TRBJ2-2
CDR3 protein: CASSSIAGGNTGELFF
CDR3 DNA: TGTGCCAGCAGCTCCATAGCGGGGGGGAACACCGGGGAGCTGTTTTTT

V gene: TRBV11-3
D gene: TRBD1
clone size: .
J gene: TRBJ2-6
CDR3 protein: CASSPGTGSSGANVLTF
CDR3 DNA: TGTGCCAGCAGTCCCGGGACAGGCAGCTCTGGGGCCAACGTCCTGACTTTC

V gene: TRBV7-2
D gene: .
clone size: .
J gene: TRBJ2-7
CDR3 protein: CASSLEDSEQYF
CDR3 DNA: TGTGCCAGCAGCTTAGAGGACAGCGAGCAGTACTTC

V gene: TRBV6-5
D gene: .
clone size: .
J gene: TRBJ1-6
CDR3 protein: CASRGANSPLHF
CDR3 DNA: TGTGCCAGCCGCGGGGCTAATTCACCCCTCCACTTT

V gene: TRBV20-1
D gene: TRBD2
clone size: once
J gene: TRBJ2-7
CDR3 protein: CSAGLAYEQYF
CDR3 DNA: TGCAGTGCCGGACTAGCCTACGAGCAGTACTTC

V gene: TRBV5-1
D gene: TRBD2
clone size: .
J gene: TRBJ2-1
CDR3 protein: CASSPLAGGPIGSNEQFF
CDR3 DNA: TGCGCCAGCAGTCCCCTAGCGGGGGGCCCGATCGGTTCCAATGAGCAGTTCTTC

V gene: TRBV28
D gene: TRBD2
clone size: .
J gene: TRBJ2-1
CDR3 protein: CASRKPQAGGTYNEQFF
CDR3 DNA: TGTGCCAGCAGAAAACCCCAAGCGGGAGGCACCTACAATGAGCAGTTCTTC

V gene: TRBV6-6
D gene: .
clone size: once
J gene: TRBJ2-7
CDR3 protein: CASSDSYEQYF
CDR3 DNA: TGTGCCAGCAGTGACAGCTACGAGCAGTACTTC

V gene: TRBV18
D gene: .
clone size: .
J gene: TRBJ1-1
CDR3 protein: CASSPGAVNTEAFF
CDR3 DNA: TGTGCCAGCTCACCAGGGGCAGTGAACACTGAAGCTTTCTTT

V gene: TRBV7-9
D gene: .
clone size: .
J gene: TRBJ2-5
CDR3 protein: CASSSRETQYF
CDR3 DNA: TGTGCCAGCAGCTCTCGAGAGACCCAGTACTTC

V gene: TRBV5-1
D gene: TRBD2
clone size: .
J gene: TRBJ2-3
CDR3 protein: CASSREGSTDTQYF
CDR3 DNA: TGCGCCAGCAGCAGGGAGGGGAGTACAGATACGCAGTATTTT

V gene: TRBV18
D gene: .
clone size: .
J gene: TRBJ1-4
CDR3 protein: CASSPGRDSTNEKLFF
CDR3 DNA: TGTGCCAGCTCACCAGGGCGAGACTCAACTAATGAAAAACTGTTTTTT

V gene: TRBV11-2
D gene: TRBD1
clone size: .
J gene: TRBJ1-1
CDR3 protein: CASSLDNRGTEAFF
CDR3 DNA: TGTGCCAGCAGCTTAGACAACAGGGGAACTGAAGCTTTCTTT

V gene: TRBV5-1
D gene: .
clone size: .
J gene: TRBJ1-3
CDR3 protein: CASSLGNSDSGNTIYF
CDR3 DNA: TGCGCCAGCAGCTTGGGGAATTCGGACTCTGGAAACACCATATATTTT

V gene: TRBV6-5
D gene: .
clone size: .
J gene: TRBJ2-5
CDR3 protein: CASSSSGETQYF
CDR3 DNA: TGTGCCAGCAGTTCCTCCGGGGAGACCCAGTACTTC

V gene: TRBV7-7
D gene: TRBD1
clone size: .
J gene: TRBJ1-2
CDR3 protein: CASGPTGGHYGYTF
CDR3 DNA: TGTGCTAGCGGTCCGACAGGGGGCCACTATGGCTACACCTTC

V gene: TRBV5-1
D gene: .
clone size: .
J gene: TRBJ2-3
CDR3 protein: CASSLRQSTDTQYF
CDR3 DNA: TGCGCCAGCAGCTTGAGGCAGAGCACAGATACGCAGTATTTT

V gene: TRBV28
D gene: .
clone size: .
J gene: TRBJ1-2
CDR3 protein: CASRSPGGANYGYTF
CDR3 DNA: TGTGCCAGCAGGTCGCCTGGGGGGGCTAACTATGGCTACACCTTC

V gene: TRBV6-5
D gene: .
clone size: .
J gene: TRBJ2-3
CDR3 protein: CASSYSRLWADTQYF
CDR3 DNA: TGTGCCAGCAGTTACTCCCGCTTATGGGCAGATACGCAGTATTTT

V gene: TRBV4-3
D gene: .
clone size: .
J gene: TRBJ2-3
CDR3 protein: CASSVEAISTDTQYF
CDR3 DNA: TGCGCCAGCAGCGTAGAGGCAATTAGCACAGATACGCAGTATTTT